Listed below are T cell receptor beta chains from one sample, sequenced in a study of T cell repertoires in cytomegalovirus infection. For these TCRs, the target antigens are not known. Via MiXCR, TCRdb re-called the reads, giving one row per CDR3 protein. This table has 200,000 or so distinct CDR3 sequences, 35% to 40% appearing once. Specimen: CD8+ T cells from cultured PBMCs, collected from culture after CMV antigen stimulation. The receptors were sampled from a human donor in good health (CMV status not recorded). Some clones in this sample may be carry-over from other donors' samples. Each CDR3 is given with its conserved first and last residue. D genes are given only for firm matches. Clone size, where shown, is once, few, many, or a class for clones that have expanded.

TRBV14	-	-	TRBJ1-6	TGTGCCAGCAGCCCCAACGTACCTGGACGGCCGAGCTCCTATAATTCACCCCTCCACTTT	CASSPNVPGRPSSYNSPLHF
TRBV11-2	-	few	TRBJ2-7	TGTGCCAGCAGCCAGGATTTTACCGGAGAGCAGTACTTC	CASSQDFTGEQYF
TRBV2	-	-	TRBJ2-5	TGTGCCAGCCCTACCCAAACCCGGGACACCACGTACCAAGAGACCCAGTACTTC	CASPTQTRDTTYQETQYF
TRBV19	-	few	TRBJ2-3	TGTGCCAGTAGTTCCGCAGGGTCTAGCACAGATACGCAGTATTTT	CASSSAGSSTDTQYF
TRBV5-4	TRBD1	-	TRBJ2-5	TGTGCCAGCAGGCGGACAGGGGGCCAAGAGACCCAGTACTTC	CASRRTGGQETQYF
TRBV6-1	-	many	TRBJ2-1	TGTGCCAGCAATCGACAGACAAATTACAATGAGCAGTTCTTC	CASNRQTNYNEQFF
TRBV19	-	once	TRBJ2-1	TGTGCCAGTAGTTGGGGGAGACTAAATGAGCAGTTCTTC	CASSWGRLNEQFF
TRBV2	-	-	TRBJ2-7	TGTGCCAGCAGTCCGCATACCTACGAGCAGTACTTC	CASSPHTYEQYF
TRBV7-9	-	many	TRBJ2-5	TGTGCCAGCAGCTTACCAGGGAAGTCGGAGACCCAGTACTTC	CASSLPGKSETQYF
TRBV7-8	TRBD2	many	TRBJ2-1	TGTGCCAGCAGCACGTCCTTGGGACTAGTGAGAAATGAGCAGTTCTTC	CASSTSLGLVRNEQFF
TRBV24-1	TRBD1	few	TRBJ1-1	TGTGCCACCAGGGAGGGGGCGGGGGGCAACACTGAAGCTTTCTTT	CATREGAGGNTEAFF
TRBV7-8	-	-	TRBJ1-5	TGTGCCAGCAGCTTAGGGAGGGGTGCCAATCAGCCCCAGCATTTT	CASSLGRGANQPQHF